The entry below describes one TCR beta chain. The antigen it binds to is not known. Base qualities are not recorded, but no much larger clone differs from it by a single base. Healthy HIV-negative adults with no recently reported acute infections or vaccinations were included as donors. Every donor was a Caucasian adult residing in Nashville, Tennessee, USA. CD4+ T cells were enriched by magnetic negative selection; naive cells were then positively selected on CD45RA, and the negative fraction formed the memory subset. Blood was obtained by leukapheresis, after which PBMCs were separated by Ficoll-Histopaque density gradient centrifugation and cryopreserved in liquid nitrogen vapor phase. Analytical flow cytometry was used to check the purity and quantity of every magnetically sorted T cell population. Genomic DNA was isolated from each sorted fraction and quantified by UV absorbance on a Nanodrop 2000c.

This sample is part of a study of shared clonotypes between healthy human individuals (TCRdb year 2020). Describing the broader study: The cohort comprised two women and three men aged 18 to 49 years. For each donor, three plates each were used for CD4 naive and CD4 memory, two plates were used for CD8 naive, and one plate was used for CD8 memory. Blood TCR repertoires of roughly 5 healthy adults were deeply sequenced to estimate repertoire size and the extent of clonotype sharing between individuals. To increase sequencing depth and limit assay-specific biases, TCR repertoire library preparation and sequencing were carried out by different laboratories using diverse techniques. Between about 0.9 and 9 billion PBMCs per donor were obtained by leukapheresis.

Using the deep immunoSEQ assay, multiplex PCR amplified TCR CDR3 regions from genomic DNA. For each cell subset, the extracted genomic DNA was distributed evenly across all wells of several immunoSEQ 96-well plates, and each plate served as one replicate. For sorted subsets, each replicate PCR was loaded with approximately 190 ng genomic DNA, equivalent to 25,000 to 35,000 T cell genomes. The purified libraries were quantified using a Qubit 3.0 fluorometer, sized with a Bioanalyzer 2100, and then quantified again using the KAPA Library Quantification kit. Every immunoSEQ 96-well plate was sequenced on a dedicated single-read 150-cycle Illumina NextSeq 550 flow cell. Under the source paper's analysis protocol: Because the immunoSEQ output included only junctional sequences and no quality scores, the filtering could not be the same as the filtering used for full-length reads. To assign V/J genes and CDR3, sequences were annotated using PyIR, a Python wrapper for IgBLAST v1.9, with IMGT germline references. Reads were removed for weak V/J assignments (E-value above 1e-6), missing CDR3, stop codons, out-of-frame junctions, or ambiguous translated residues. A V3J clonotype was defined by an identical inferred V gene, J gene, and CDR3 amino acid sequence. Percentage overlap between repertoires was computed as shared unique clonotypes divided by the size of the smaller repertoire. Repertoire richness was assessed with RTK rarefaction, the Chao1 estimator, and Recon v2.1 estimates of unobserved clonotypes. Generation probabilities for all TCRbeta clonotypes obtained by the gDNA method from a handful of donors were computed using OLGA. The source is immuneACCESS, and TCRdb retained only in-frame sequences with V and J called. Part of the clones is not carried over; for the studies checked, unresolved V genes explain less than half of this, and the remainder is unexplained. V and J calls and clone size are those listed in that table; D and trimming were worked out from the DNA. For this sample there are about 2.4 million clones; approximately 93% appear just once. Clones ranked in the top ten supply 0.36% of the sample.

The CDR3 covers 14 residues, taking in both the cysteine and the phenylalanine. The entry retains the CDR3 DNA only, 42 bases that are in frame from base 1. V and J lose 3 bases and 4 bases, and a span of 12 bases separates them. CDR1 is given as SGHVS and CDR2 as FQNEAQ, both from the germline V gene. On the study overall, not on this receptor specifically: Across four donors, approximately 4.6% of naive CD4, roughly 3.5% of naive CD8, about 2% of memory CD4, and under 0.45% of memory CD8 clonotypes were shared. Larger estimated clonotype richness was generally found for naive subsets than for memory subsets. Based on pairwise subsampling, the degree of clonotype sharing among donors was expected to be affected by sequencing depth. Rarefaction of sorted-subset datasets indicated incomplete sequencing despite the large sequencing depth. Because the study included a small number of donors, the genetic and exposure-history diversity represented was limited. Higher generation probabilities were observed for clonotypes shared by all four sorted-subset donors than for non-shared clonotypes. Only blood was sampled, and tissue TCR repertoires likely differ from those in blood.

The sequence links TRBV7-8 to TRBJ1-2; the D gene lacks a confident call. This receptor was taken from a man aged 18 to 30 in good health. Some clones in this sample may be carry-over from other donors' samples. Source material: naive CD4+ T cells from PBMCs. The cell subset or site label on this specimen signifies: CD45RA+ positively selected. The CDR3 protein is CASSFERASYGYTF. The DNA is as follows: TGTGCCAGCAGCTTCGAACGGGCCTCCTATGGCTACACCTTC.